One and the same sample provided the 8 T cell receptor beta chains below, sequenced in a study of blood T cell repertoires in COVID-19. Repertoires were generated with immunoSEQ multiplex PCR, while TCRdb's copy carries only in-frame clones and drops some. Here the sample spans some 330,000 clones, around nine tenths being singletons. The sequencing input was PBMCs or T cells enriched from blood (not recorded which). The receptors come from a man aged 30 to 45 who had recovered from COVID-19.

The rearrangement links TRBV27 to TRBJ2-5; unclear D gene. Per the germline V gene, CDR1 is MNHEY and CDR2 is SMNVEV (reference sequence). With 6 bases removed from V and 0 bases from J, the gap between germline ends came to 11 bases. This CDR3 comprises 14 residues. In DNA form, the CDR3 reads TGTGCCAGCAGACGAGACTCGAACCAAGAGACCCAGTACTTC. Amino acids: CASRRDSNQETQYF.

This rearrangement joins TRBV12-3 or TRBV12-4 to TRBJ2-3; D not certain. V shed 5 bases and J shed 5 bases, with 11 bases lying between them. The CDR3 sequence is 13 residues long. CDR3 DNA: TGTGCCAGCAGTCTCAGACACCAAGATACGCAGTATTTT. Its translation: CASSLRHQDTQYF.

CDR3 sequence reads: CASSFGDRILNQPQHF. Here the CDR3 DNA reads TGTGCCAGCAGTTTCGGGGACAGGATTTTAAATCAGCCCCAGCATTTT. V usage is TRBV28 and J usage is TRBJ1-5; 8 bases are a match to TRBD1. The CDR3 is made up of 16 amino acids. The V gene end was trimmed by 3 bases and the J gene end by 4 bases; junction bases not matched to a gene: 8. Germline lookup yields CDR1 MDHEN and CDR2 SYDVKM.

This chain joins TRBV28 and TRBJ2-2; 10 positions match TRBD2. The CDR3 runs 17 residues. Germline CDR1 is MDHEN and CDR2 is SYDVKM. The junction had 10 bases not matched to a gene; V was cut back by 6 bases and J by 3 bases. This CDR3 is CASSRTSGWFDTGELFF. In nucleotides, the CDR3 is TGTGCCAGCAGCCGGACTAGCGGCTGGTTTGACACCGGGGAGCTGTTTTTT.

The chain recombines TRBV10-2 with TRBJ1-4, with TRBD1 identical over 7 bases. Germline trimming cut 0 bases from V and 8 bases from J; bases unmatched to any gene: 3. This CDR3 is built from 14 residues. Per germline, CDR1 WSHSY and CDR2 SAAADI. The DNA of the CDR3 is TGCGCCAGCAGTGAGTCCCCAGGGGGGGAAAAACTGTTTTTT. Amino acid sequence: CASSESPGGEKLFF.

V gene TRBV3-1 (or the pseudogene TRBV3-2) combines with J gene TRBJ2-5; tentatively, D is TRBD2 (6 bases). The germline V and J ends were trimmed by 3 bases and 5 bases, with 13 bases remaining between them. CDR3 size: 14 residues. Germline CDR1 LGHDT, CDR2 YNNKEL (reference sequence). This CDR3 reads CASSQYPSVETQYF. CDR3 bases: TGTGCCAGCAGCCAGTATCCTAGCGTGGAGACCCAGTACTTC.

The CDR3 nucleotides read TGTGCCAGCAGCCCTCAGACAGCTGGCTACACCTTC. Translated: CASSPQTAGYTF. The chain links TRBV5-8 to TRBJ1-2; D is perhaps TRBD1 (5 bases). Germline assignment: CDR1 SGHTS and CDR2 YDEGEE. This CDR3 is built from 12 residues. V was cut by 4 bases and J by 7 bases, with 11 bases left in between.

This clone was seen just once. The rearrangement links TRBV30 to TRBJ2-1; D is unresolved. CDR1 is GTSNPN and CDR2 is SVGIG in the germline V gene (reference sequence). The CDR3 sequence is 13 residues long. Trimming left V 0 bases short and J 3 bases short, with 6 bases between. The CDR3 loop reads CAWSVNSYNEQFF. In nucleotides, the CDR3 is TGTGCCTGGAGTGTTAACAGCTACAATGAGCAGTTCTTC.